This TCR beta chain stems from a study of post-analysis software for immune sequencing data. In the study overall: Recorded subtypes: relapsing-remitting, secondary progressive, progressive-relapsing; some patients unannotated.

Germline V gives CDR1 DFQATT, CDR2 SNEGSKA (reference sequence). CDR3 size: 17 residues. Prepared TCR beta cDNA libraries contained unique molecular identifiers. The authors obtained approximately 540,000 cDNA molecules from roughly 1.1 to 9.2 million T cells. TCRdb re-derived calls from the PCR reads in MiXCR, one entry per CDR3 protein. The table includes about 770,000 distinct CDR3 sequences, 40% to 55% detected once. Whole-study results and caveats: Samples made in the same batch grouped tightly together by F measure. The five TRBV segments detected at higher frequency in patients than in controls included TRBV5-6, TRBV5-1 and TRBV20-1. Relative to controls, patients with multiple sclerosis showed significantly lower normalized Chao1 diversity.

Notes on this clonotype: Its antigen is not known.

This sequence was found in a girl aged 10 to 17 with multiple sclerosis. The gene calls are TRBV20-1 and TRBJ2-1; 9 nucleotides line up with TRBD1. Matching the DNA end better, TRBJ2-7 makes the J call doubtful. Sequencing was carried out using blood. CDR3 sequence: CSARDRPGQGSYNEQYF. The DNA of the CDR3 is TGCAGTGCTAGAGATCGACCGGGACAGGGCTCCTACAATGAGCAGTACTTC.